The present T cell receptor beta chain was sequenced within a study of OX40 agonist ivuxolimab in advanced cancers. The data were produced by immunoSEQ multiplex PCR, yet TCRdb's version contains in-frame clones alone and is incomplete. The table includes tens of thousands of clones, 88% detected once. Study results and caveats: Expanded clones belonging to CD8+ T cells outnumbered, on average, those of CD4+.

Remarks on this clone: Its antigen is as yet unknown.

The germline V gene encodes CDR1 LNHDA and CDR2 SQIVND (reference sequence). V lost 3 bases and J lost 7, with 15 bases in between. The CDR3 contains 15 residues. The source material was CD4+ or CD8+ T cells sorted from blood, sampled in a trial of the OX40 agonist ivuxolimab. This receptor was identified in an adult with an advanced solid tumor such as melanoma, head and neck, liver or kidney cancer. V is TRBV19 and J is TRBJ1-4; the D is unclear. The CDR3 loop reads CASSISWVMAEKLFF. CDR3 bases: TGTGCCAGTAGTATTTCGTGGGTTATGGCTGAAAAACTGTTTTTT.